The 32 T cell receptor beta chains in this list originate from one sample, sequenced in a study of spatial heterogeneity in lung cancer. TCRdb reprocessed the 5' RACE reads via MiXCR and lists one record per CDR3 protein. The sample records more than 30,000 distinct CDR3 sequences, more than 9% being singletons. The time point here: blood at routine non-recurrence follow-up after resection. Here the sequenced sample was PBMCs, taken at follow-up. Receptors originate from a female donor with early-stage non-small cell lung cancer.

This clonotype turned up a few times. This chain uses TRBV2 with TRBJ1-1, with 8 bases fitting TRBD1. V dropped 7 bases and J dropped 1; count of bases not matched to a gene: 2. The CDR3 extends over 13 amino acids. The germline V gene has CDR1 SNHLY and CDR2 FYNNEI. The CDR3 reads CASIGQGNTEAFF. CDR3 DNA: TGTGCCAGCATTGGACAGGGGAACACTGAAGCTTTCTTT.

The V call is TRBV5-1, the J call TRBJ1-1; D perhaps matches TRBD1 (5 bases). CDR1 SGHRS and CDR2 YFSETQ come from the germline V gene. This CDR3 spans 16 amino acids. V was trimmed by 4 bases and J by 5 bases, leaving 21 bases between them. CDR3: CASSLAIGTGGTEAFF. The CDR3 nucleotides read TGCGCCAGCAGCCTCGCTATTGGTACAGGAGGGACTGAAGCTTTCTTT.

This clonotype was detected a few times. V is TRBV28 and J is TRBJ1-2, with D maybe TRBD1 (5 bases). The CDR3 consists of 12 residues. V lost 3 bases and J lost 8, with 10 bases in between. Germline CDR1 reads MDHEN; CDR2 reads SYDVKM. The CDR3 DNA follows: TGTGCCAGCAGTTTGACAGAAAGGGGCTACACCTTC. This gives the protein CASSLTERGYTF.

The CDR3 spells CASSRGAAGYEQYF. The CDR3 coding sequence is TGTGCCAGCAGCCGTGGGGCCGCTGGCTACGAGCAGTACTTC. V usage is TRBV3-1 and J usage is TRBJ2-7; D is possibly TRBD1 (5 bases). Germline V gene lookup returns CDR1 LGHDT and CDR2 YNNKEL (reference sequence). The CDR3 has 14 amino acids. Trimming pared 4 bases from V and 3 bases from J, leaving 13 bases between.

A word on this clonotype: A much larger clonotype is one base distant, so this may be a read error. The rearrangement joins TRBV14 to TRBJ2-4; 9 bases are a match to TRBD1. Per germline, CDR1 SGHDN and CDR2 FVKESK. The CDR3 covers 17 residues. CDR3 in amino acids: CASSAARTGVSKNIKYF. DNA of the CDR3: TGTGCCAGCAGCGCAGCCCGGACAGGGGTGTCCAAAAACATTAAGTACTTC.

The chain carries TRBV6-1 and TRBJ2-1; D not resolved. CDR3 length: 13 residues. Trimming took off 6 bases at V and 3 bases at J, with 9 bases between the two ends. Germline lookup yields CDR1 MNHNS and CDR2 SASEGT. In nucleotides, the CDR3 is TGTGCCAGCAGAGTAACGGGCTACAATGAGCAGTTCTTC. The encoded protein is CASRVTGYNEQFF.

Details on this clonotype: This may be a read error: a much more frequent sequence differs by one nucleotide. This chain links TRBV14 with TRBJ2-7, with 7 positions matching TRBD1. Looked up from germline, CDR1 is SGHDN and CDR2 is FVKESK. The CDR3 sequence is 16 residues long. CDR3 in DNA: TGTGCCAGCAGCCAAGATGCGAGACAGGGTTCCGACGACCAGTACTTC. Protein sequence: CASSQDARQGSDDQYF.

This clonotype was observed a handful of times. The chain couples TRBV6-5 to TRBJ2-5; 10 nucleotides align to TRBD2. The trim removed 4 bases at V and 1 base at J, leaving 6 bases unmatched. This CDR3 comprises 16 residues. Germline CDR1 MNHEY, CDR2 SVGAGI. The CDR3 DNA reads TGTGCCAGCAGTTCCAGGCTAGCGGGGGCCCAAGAGACCCAGTACTTC. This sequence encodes CASSSRLAGAQETQYF.

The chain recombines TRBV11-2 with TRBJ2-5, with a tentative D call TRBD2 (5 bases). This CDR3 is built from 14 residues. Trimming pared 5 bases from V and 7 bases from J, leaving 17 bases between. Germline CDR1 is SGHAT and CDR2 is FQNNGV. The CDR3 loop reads CASSHPRGSVTQYF. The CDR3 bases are TGTGCCAGCAGCCATCCGAGAGGGTCAGTGACCCAGTACTTC.

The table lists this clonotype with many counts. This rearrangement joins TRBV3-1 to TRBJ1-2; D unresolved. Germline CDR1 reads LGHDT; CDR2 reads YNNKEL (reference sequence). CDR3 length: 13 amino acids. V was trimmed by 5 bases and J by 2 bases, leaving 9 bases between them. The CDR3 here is CASSSEGNYGYTF. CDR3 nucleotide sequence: TGTGCCAGCAGCTCAGAGGGCAACTATGGCTACACCTTC.

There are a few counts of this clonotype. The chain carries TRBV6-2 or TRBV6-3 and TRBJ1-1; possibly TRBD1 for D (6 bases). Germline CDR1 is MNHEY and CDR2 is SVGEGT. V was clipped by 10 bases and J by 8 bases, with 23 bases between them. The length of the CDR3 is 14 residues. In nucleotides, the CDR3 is TGTGCCACCAAAAGAGTCGAACAGGGCGCCGAAGCTTTCTTT. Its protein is CATKRVEQGAEAFF.

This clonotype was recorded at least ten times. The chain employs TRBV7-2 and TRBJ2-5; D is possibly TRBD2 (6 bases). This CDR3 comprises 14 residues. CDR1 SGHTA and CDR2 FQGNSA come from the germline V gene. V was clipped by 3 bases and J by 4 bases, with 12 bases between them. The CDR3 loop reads CASSLRGLRETQYF. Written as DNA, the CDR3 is TGTGCCAGCAGCTTGAGGGGACTCCGAGAGACCCAGTACTTC.

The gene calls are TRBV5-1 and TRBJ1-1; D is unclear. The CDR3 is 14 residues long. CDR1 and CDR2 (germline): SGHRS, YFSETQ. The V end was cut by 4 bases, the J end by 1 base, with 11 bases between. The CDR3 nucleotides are TGCGCCAGCAGCCGTAGAATGGGGAACACTGAAGCTTTCTTT. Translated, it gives CASSRRMGNTEAFF.

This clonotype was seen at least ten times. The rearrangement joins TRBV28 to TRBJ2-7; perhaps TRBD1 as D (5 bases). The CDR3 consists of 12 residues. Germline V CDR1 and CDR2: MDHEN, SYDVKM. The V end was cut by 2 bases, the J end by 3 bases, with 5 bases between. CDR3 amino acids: CASSLRGYEQYF. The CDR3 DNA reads TGTGCCAGCAGTTTAAGGGGCTACGAGCAGTACTTC.

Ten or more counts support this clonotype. CDR3 bases: TGTGCCAGCAGCTTTGGGGACAACTATGGCTACACCTTC. This translates into CASSFGDNYGYTF. The chain has TRBV5-5 and TRBJ1-2; weak D call: TRBD1 (5 bases). The CDR3 totals 13 residues. Germline-derived CDR1 and CDR2 are SGHKS and YYEKEE (reference sequence). Trimming removed 2 bases at V and 2 bases at J, with 7 bases between.

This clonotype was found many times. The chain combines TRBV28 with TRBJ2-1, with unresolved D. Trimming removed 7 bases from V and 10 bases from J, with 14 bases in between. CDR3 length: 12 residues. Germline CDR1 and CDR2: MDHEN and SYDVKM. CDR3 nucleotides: TGTGCCAGCACAAAGCTCACCGGGGAGCAGTTCTTC. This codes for CASTKLTGEQFF. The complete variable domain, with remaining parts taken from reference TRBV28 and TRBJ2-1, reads DVKVTQSSRYLVKRTGEKVFLECVQDMDHENMFWYRQDPGLGLRLIYFSYDVKMKEKGDIPEGYSVSREKKERFSLILESASTNQTSMYLCASTKLTGEQFFGPGTRLTVL.

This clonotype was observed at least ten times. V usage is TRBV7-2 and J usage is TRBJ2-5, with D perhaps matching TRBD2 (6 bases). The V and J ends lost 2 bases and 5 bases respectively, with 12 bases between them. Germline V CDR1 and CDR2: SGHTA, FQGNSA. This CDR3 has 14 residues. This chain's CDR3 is CASSLTGAGETQYF. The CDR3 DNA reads TGTGCCAGCAGCTTAACCGGGGCGGGGGAGACCCAGTACTTC. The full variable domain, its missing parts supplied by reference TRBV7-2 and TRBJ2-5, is GAGVSQSPSNKVTEKGKDVELRCDPISGHTALYWYRQSLGQGLEFLIYFQGNSAPDKSGLPSDRFSAERTGGSVSTLTIQRTQQEDSAVYLCASSLTGAGETQYFGPGTRLLVL.

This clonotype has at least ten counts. CDR3 in amino acids: CASSQQGVRDEQFF. CDR3 nucleotide sequence: TGTGCCAGCAGTCAACAGGGGGTTCGGGATGAGCAGTTCTTC. The chain recombines TRBV11-2 with TRBJ2-1; 8 bases agree with TRBD1. V lost 6 bases to trimming and J lost 8 bases; unmatched junction nucleotides: 9. Germline V gives CDR1 SGHAT, CDR2 FQNNGV. The CDR3 is 14 residues long.

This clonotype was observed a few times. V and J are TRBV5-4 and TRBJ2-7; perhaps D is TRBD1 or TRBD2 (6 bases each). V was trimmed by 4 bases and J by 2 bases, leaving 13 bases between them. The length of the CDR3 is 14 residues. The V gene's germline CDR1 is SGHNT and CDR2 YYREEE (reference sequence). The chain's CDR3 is CASSRRGVTYEQYF. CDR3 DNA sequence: TGTGCCAGCAGCCGGAGGGGGGTTACCTACGAGCAGTACTTC. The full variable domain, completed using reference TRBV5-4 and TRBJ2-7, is ETGVTQSPTHLIKTRGQQVTLRCSSQSGHNTVSWYQQALGQGPQFIFQYYREEENGRGNFPPRFSGLQFPNYSSELNVNALELDDSALYLCASSRRGVTYEQYFGPGTRLTVT.

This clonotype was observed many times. The CDR3 DNA follows: TGTGCCAGCAGTTCATACTCGACAGAAAGCAATCAGCCCCAGCATTTT. This sequence encodes CASSSYSTESNQPQHF. The chain carries TRBV28 and TRBJ1-5, with a possible D match to TRBD1 (5 bases). This CDR3 is built from 16 residues. The germline CDR1 and CDR2 sequences are MDHEN and SYDVKM. The V gene lost 4 bases and the J gene lost 1 base, with 14 bases spanning the gap.

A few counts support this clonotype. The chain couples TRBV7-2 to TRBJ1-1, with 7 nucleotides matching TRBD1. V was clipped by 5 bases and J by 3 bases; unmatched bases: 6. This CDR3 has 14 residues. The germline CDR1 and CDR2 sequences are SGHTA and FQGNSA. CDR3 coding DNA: TGTGCCAGCAGCCAGGGACAGACACACACTGAAGCTTTCTTT. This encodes CASSQGQTHTEAFF.

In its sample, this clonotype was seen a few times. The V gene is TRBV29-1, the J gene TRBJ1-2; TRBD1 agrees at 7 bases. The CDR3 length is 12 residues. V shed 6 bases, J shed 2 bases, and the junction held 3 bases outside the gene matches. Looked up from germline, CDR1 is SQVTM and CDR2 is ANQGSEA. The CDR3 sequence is CSVVGQNYGYTF. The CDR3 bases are TGCAGCGTGGTGGGACAGAACTATGGCTACACCTTC.

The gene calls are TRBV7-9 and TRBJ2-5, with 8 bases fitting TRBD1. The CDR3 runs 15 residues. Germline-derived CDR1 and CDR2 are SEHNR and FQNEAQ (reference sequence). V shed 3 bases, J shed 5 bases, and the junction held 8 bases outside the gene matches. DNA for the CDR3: TGTGCCAGCAGCTTCGCCCGGACAGGGAAGGAGACCCAGTACTTC. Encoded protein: CASSFARTGKETQYF.

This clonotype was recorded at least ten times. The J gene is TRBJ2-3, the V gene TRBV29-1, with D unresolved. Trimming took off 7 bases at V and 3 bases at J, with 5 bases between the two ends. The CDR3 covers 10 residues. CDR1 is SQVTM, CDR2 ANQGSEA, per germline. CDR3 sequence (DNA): TGCAGCGCCTTTACAGATACGCAGTATTTT. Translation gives CSAFTDTQYF.

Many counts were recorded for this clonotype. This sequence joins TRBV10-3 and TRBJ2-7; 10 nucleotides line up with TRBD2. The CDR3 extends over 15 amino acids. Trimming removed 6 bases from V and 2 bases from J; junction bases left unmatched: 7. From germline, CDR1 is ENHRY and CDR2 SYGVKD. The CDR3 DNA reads TGTGCCATCAGACCTAGCGGGGGCAACGCCTACGAGCAGTACTTC. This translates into CAIRPSGGNAYEQYF.

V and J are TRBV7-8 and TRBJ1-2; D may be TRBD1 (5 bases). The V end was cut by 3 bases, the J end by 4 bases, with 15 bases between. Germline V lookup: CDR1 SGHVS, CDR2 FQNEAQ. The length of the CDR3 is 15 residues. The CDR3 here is CASSLDPTDPYGYTF. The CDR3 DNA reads TGTGCCAGCAGCTTGGACCCGACAGATCCCTATGGCTACACCTTC. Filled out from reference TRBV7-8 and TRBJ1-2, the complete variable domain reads GAGVSQSPRYKVAKRGQDVALRCDPISGHVSLFWYQQALGQGPEFLTYFQNEAQLDKSGLPSDRFFAERPEGSVSTLKIQRTQQEDSAVYLCASSLDPTDPYGYTFGSGTRLTVV.

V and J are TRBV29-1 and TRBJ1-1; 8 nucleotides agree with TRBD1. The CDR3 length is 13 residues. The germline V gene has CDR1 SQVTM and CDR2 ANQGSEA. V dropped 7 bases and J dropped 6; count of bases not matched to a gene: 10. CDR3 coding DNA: TGCAGCGGAGGGGGCCAGGGGGCCGCTGAAGCTTTCTTT. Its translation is CSGGGQGAAEAFF.

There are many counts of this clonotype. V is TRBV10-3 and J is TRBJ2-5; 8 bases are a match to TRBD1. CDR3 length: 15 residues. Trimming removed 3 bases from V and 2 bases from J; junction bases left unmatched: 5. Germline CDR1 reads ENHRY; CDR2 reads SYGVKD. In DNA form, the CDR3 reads TGTGCCATCAGTGACGGGACAGGCAATCAAGAGACCCAGTACTTC. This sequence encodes CAISDGTGNQETQYF.

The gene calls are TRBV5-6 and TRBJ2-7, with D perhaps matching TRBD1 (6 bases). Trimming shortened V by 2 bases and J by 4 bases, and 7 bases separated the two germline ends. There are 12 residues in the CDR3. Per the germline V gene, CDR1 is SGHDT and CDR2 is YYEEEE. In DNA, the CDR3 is TGTGCCAGCAGCTTCAGGGGTTACGAGCAGTACTTC. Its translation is CASSFRGYEQYF.

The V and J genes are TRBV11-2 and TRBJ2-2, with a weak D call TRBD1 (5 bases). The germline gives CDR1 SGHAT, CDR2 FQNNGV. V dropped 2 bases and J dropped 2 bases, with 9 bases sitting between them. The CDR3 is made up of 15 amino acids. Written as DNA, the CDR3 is TGTGCCAGCAGCTTACAGGGTTTCAACACCGGGGAGCTGTTTTTT. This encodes CASSLQGFNTGELFF. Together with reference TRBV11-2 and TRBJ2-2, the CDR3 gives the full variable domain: EAGVAQSPRYKIIEKRQSVAFWCNPISGHATLYWYQQILGQGPKLLIQFQNNGVVDDSQLPKDRFSAERLKGVDSTLKIQPAKLEDSAVYLCASSLQGFNTGELFFGEGSRLTVL.

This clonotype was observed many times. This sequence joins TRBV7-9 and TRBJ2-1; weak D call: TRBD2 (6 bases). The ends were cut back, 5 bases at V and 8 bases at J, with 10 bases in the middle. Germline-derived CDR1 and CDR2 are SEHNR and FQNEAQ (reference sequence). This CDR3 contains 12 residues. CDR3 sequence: CASSDGGHEQFF. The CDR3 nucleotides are TGTGCCAGCAGCGACGGGGGTCATGAGCAGTTCTTC.

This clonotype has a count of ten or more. The CDR3 loop is CASADRPLAKNIQYF. The CDR3 DNA reads as TGTGCCAGCGCGGACAGGCCTTTAGCCAAAAACATTCAGTACTTC. The chain employs TRBV19 and TRBJ2-4; 7 positions agree with TRBD1. CDR1 and CDR2 (germline): LNHDA, SQIVND (reference sequence). The junction had 8 bases not matched to a gene; V was cut back by 9 bases and J by 0 bases. CDR3 size: 15 residues.